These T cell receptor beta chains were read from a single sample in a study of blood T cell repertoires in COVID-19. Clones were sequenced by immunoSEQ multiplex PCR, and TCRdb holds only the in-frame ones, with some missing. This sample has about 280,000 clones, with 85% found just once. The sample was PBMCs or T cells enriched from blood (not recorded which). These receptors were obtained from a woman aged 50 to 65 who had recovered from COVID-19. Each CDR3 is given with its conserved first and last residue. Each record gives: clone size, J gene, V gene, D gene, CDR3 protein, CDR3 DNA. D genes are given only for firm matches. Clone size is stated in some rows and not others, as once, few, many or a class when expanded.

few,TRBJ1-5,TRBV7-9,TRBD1,CASSQGTGSQPQHF,TGTGCCAGCAGCCAAGGGACAGGGAGCCAGCCCCAGCATTTT
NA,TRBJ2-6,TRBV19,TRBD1,CASSLGQTGANVLTF,TGTGCCAGTAGTTTGGGACAGACTGGGGCCAACGTCCTGACTTTC
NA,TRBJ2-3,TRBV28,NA,CASIQGGVRMPDTQYF,TGTGCCAGCATCCAGGGGGGAGTGAGGATGCCAGATACGCAGTATTTT
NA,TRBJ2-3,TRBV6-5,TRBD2,CASSTGTSVTDTQYF,TGTGCCAGCAGTACCGGGACTAGCGTCACAGATACGCAGTATTTT
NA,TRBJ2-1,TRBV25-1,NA,CASSELAREQFF,TGTGCCAGCAGTGAACTAGCACGCGAGCAGTTCTTC
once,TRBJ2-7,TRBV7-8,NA,CASSLDRQAEQYF,TGTGCCAGCAGCTTAGATCGGCAGGCCGAGCAGTACTTC
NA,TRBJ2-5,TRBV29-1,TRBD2,CSVGRLAGLQETQYF,TGCAGCGTTGGACGACTAGCCGGTCTTCAAGAGACCCAGTACTTC
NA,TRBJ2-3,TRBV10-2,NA,CASSHGREDTQYF,TGCGCCAGCAGTCATGGCCGGGAGGATACGCAGTATTTT
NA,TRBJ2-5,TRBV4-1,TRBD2,CASSQEFGTSGFKETQYF,TGCGCCAGCAGCCAAGAATTCGGGACTAGCGGGTTTAAAGAGACCCAGTACTTC
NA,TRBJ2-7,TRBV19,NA,CASSVITGSTYEQYF,TGTGCCAGTAGTGTCATCACAGGGTCAACCTACGAGCAGTACTTC
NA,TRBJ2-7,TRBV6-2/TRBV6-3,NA,CASSYGGHMTTYEQYF,TGTGCCAGCAGTTACGGAGGCCACATGACCACCTACGAGCAGTACTTC
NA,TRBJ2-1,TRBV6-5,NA,CASRVSSYNEQFF,TGTGCCAGCAGGGTCAGCTCCTACAATGAGCAGTTCTTC
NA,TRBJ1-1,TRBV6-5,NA,CASSYSGGVNTEAFF,TGTGCCAGCAGTTACTCGGGAGGGGTGAACACTGAAGCTTTCTTT
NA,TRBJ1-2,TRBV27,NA,CASSFRREGHGYTF,TGTGCCAGCAGTTTCCGGCGGGAGGGCCATGGCTACACCTTC
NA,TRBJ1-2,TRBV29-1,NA,CSVEQGANYGYTF,TGCAGCGTTGAACAGGGCGCTAACTATGGCTACACCTTC